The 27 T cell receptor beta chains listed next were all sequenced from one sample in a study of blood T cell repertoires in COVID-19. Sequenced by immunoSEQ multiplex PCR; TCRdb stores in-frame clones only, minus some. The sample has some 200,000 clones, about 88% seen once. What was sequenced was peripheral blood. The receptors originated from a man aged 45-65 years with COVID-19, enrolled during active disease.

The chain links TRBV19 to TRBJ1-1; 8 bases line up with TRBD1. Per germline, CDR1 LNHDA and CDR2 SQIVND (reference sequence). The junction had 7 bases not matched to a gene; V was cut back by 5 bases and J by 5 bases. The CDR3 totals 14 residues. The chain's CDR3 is CASSWDRSGTEAFF. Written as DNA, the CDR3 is TGTGCCAGTAGTTGGGACAGGTCGGGGACTGAAGCTTTCTTT.

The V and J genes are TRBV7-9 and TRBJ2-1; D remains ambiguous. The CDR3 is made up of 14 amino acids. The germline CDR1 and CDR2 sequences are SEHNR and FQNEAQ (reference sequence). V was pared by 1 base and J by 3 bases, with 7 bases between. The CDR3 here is CASSLETSYNEQFF. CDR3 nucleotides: TGTGCCAGCAGCTTAGAGACAAGCTACAATGAGCAGTTCTTC.

CDR3 in DNA: TGTGCCAGCAGCCGTATTGTAGGGGCCGCGGTGGTGGATACGCAGTATTTT. Translated, it gives CASSRIVGAAVVDTQYF. The chain uses TRBV7-9 and TRBJ2-3; tentative D call: TRBD1 (5 bases). Trimming cost V 5 bases and J 6 bases, with 24 bases left between them. This CDR3 is 17 amino acids long. CDR1 is SEHNR and CDR2 is FQNEAQ in the germline V gene (reference sequence). Combining the CDR3 with reference TRBV7-9 and TRBJ2-3 gives the whole variable domain DTGVSQNPRHKITKRGQNVTFRCDPISEHNRLYWYRQTLGQGPEFLTYFQNEAQLEKSRLLSDRFSAERPKGSFSTLEIQRTEQGDSAMYLCASSRIVGAAVVDTQYFGPGTRLTVL.

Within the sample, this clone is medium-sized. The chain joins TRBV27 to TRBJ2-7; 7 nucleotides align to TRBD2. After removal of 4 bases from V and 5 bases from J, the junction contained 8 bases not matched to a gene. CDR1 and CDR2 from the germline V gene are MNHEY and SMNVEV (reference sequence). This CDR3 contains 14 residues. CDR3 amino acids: CASSSRDYLDEQYF. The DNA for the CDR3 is TGTGCCAGCAGTTCCCGGGACTATCTTGACGAGCAGTACTTC.

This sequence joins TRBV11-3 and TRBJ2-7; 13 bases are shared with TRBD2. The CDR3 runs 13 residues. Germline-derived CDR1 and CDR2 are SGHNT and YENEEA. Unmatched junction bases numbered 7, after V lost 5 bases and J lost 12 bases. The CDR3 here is CASSRGTSGIRYF. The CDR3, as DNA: TGTGCCAGCAGCCGCGGGACTAGCGGGATACGGTACTTC.

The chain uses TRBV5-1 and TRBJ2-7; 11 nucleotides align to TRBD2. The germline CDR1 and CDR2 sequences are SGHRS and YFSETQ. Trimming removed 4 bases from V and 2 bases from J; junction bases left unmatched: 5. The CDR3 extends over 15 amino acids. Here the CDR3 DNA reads TGCGCCAGCAGCCAGGGGACTAGCGGAACCTACGAGCAGTACTTC. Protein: CASSQGTSGTYEQYF.

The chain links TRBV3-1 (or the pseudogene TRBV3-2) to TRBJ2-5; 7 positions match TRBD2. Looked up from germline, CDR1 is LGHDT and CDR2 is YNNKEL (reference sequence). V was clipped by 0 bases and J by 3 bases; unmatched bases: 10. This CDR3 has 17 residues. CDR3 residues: CASSQEMGGSWKETQYF. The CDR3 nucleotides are TGTGCCAGCAGCCAAGAAATGGGCGGGAGCTGGAAAGAGACCCAGTACTTC.

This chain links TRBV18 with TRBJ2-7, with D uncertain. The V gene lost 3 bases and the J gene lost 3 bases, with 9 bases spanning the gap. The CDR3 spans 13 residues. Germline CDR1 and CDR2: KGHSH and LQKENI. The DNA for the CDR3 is TGTGCCAGCTCACCGTCAGAGGACTACGAGCAGTACTTC. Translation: CASSPSEDYEQYF.

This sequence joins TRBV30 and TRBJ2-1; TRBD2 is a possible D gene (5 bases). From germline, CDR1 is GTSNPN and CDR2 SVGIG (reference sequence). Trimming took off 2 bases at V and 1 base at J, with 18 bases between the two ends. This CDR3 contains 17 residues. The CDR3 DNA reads TGTGCCTGGAGTAGGCCTTTAGGACTCTCGTCCTACAATGAGCAGTTCTTC. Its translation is CAWSRPLGLSSYNEQFF.

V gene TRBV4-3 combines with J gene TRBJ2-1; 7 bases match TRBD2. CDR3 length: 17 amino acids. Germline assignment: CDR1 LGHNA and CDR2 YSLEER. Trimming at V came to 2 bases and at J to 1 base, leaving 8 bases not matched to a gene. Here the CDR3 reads CASSQRERGLSYNEQFF. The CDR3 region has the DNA TGCGCCAGCAGCCAAAGAGAGCGGGGTTTGTCCTACAATGAGCAGTTCTTC.

CDR3 DNA sequence: TGTGCCAGCAGCATAACCCCAACGGGGGGCTCCTACAATGAGCAGTTCTTC. This sequence encodes CASSITPTGGSYNEQFF. The chain combines TRBV7-6 with TRBJ2-1; 7 nucleotides line up with TRBD2. The CDR3 is 17 amino acids. The V gene end was trimmed by 5 bases and the J gene end by 0 bases; junction bases not matched to a gene: 10. The germline V gene has CDR1 SGHVS and CDR2 FNYEAQ.

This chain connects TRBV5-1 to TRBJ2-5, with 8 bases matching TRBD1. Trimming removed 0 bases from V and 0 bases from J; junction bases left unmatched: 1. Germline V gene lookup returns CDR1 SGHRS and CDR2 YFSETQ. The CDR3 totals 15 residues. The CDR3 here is CASSLATGDQETQYF. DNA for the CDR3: TGCGCCAGCAGCTTGGCGACAGGGGACCAAGAGACCCAGTACTTC.

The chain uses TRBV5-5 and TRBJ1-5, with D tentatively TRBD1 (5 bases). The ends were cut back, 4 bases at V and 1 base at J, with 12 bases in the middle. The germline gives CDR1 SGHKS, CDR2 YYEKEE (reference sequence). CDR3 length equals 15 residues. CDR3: CASSKTDLSNQPQHF. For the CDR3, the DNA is TGTGCCAGCAGCAAGACAGATTTAAGCAATCAGCCCCAGCATTTT.

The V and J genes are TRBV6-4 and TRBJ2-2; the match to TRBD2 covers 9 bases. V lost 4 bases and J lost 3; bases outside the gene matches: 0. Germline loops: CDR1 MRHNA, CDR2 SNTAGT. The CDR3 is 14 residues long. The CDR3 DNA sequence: TGTGCCAGCAGTGTAGCGGGAGACACCGGGGAGCTGTTTTTT. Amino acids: CASSVAGDTGELFF.

The CDR3 here is CASSETAAHNEKLFF. The CDR3 DNA follows: TGTGCCAGCAGTGAAACGGCGGCCCATAATGAAAAACTGTTTTTT. The chain joins TRBV6-1 to TRBJ1-4; D unresolved. Germline CDR1 reads MNHNS; CDR2 reads SASEGT. The ends were cut back, 2 bases at V and 4 bases at J, with 11 bases in the middle. The CDR3 length is 15 residues.

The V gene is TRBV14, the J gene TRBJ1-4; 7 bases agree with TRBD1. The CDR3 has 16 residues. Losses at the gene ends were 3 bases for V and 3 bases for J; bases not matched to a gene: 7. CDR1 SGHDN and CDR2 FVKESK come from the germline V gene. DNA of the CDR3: TGTGCCAGCAGCCAGGCCCCGACAGGGTCTAATGAAAAACTGTTTTTT. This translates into CASSQAPTGSNEKLFF. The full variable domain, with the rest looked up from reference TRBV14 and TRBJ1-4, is EAGVTQFPSHSVIEKGQTVTLRCDPISGHDNLYWYRRVMGKEIKFLLHFVKESKQDESGMPNNRFLAERTGGTYSTLKVQPAELEDSGVYFCASSQAPTGSNEKLFFGSGTQLSVL.

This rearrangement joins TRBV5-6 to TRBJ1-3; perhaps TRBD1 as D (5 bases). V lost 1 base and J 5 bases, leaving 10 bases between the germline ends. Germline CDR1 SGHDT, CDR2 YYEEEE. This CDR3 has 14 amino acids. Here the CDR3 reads CASSLQQVRNTIYF. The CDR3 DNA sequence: TGTGCCAGCAGCTTGCAACAGGTTAGAAACACCATATATTTT.

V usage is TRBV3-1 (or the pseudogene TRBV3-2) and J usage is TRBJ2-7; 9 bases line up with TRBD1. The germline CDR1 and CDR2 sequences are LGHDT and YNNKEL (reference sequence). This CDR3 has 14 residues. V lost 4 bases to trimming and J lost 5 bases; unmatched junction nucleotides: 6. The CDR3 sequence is CASSRRDRVDEQYF. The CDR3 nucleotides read TGTGCCAGCAGCCGCAGGGACAGGGTGGACGAGCAGTACTTC.

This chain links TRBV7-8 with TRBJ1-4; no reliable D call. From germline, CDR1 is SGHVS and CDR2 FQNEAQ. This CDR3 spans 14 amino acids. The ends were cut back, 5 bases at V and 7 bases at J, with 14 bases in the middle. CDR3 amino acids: CASSLGRRGEKLFF. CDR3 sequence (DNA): TGTGCCAGCAGCCTTGGTAGGCGCGGTGAAAAACTGTTTTTT.

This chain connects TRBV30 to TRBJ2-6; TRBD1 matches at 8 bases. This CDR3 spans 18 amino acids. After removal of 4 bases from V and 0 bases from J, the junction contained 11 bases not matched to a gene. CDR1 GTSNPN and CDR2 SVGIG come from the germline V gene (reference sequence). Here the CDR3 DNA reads TGTGCCTGGACTTTTCGGACAGGGACTCTCTCTGGGGCCAACGTCCTGACTTTC. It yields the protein CAWTFRTGTLSGANVLTF.

For the CDR3, the DNA is TGTGCCAGTAGGGTAGCGGGGGCCGACACAGATACGCAGTATTTT. This codes for CASRVAGADTDTQYF. The genes are TRBV19 and TRBJ2-3; 9 bases match TRBD2. The V and J ends lost 6 bases and 2 bases, in that order; junction bases with no gene match: 6. Germline lookup yields CDR1 LNHDA and CDR2 SQIVND (reference sequence). The CDR3 loop spans 15 amino acids.

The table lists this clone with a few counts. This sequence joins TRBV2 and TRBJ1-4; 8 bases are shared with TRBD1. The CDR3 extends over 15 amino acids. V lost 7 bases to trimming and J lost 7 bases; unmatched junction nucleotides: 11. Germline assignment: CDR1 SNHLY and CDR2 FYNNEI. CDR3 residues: CASKLTQGEGEKLFF. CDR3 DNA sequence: TGTGCCAGCAAATTGACACAGGGGGAGGGTGAAAAACTGTTTTTT.

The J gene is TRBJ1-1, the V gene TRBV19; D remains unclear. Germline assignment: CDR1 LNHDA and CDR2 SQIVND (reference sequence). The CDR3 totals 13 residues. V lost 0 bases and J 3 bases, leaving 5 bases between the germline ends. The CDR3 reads CASSIDRYTEAFF. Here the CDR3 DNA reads TGTGCCAGTAGTATAGACAGATACACTGAAGCTTTCTTT.

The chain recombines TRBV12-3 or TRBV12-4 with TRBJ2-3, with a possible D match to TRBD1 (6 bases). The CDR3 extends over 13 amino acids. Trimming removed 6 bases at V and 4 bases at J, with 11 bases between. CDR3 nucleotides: TGTGCCAGCAGCAGGGGATGGGCAGATACGCAGTATTTT. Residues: CASSRGWADTQYF.

CDR3 in DNA: TGTGCCAGCAGCGCCCGACTAGCGGGGGGCCGGGATGAGCAGTTCTTC. It is translated as CASSARLAGGRDEQFF. The V call is TRBV9, the J call TRBJ2-1; 13 bases are a match to TRBD2. J gave up 8 bases and V 3 bases, and 8 bases lay outside the gene matches. Germline-derived CDR1 and CDR2 are SGDLS and YYNGEE. There are 16 residues in the CDR3.

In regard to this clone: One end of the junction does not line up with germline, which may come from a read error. The CDR3 DNA is TGTGCCAGCAGCTTGAGAACTAGCGGCGGCGCGGACTTC. This encodes CASSLRTSGGADF. V usage is TRBV5-6 and J usage is TRBJ2-7, with 8 bases lining up with TRBD2. The CDR3 length is 13 residues. Germline V CDR1 and CDR2: SGHDT, YYEEEE. The full variable domain, completed using reference TRBV5-6 and TRBJ2-7, is DAGVTQSPTHLIKTRGQQVTLRCSPKSGHDTVSWYQQALGQGPQFIFQYYEEEERQRGNFPDRFSGHQFPNYSSELNVNALLLGDSALYLCASSLRTSGGADFGPGTRLTVT.

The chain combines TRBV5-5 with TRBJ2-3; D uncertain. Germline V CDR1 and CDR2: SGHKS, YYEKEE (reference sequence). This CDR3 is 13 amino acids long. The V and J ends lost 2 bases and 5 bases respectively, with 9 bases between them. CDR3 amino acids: CASSFQDRDTQYF. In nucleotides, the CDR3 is TGTGCCAGCAGCTTCCAAGATAGAGATACGCAGTATTTT.